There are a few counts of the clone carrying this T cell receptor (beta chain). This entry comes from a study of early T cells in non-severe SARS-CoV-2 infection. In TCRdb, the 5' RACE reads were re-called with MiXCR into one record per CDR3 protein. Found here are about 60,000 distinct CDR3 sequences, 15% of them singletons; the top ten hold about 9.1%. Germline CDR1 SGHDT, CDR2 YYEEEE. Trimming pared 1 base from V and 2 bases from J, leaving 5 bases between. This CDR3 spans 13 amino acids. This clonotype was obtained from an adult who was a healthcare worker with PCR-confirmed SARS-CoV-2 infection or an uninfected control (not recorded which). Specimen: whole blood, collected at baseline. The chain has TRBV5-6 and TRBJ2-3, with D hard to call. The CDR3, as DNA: TGTGCCAGCAGCTTGCGCTACACAGATACGCAGTATTTT. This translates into CASSLRYTDTQYF.